These 32 T cell receptor beta chains came from one sample sequenced in a study of blood T cell repertoires in COVID-19. Only in-frame clones appear in the TCRdb table, and some are missing; sequencing was by immunoSEQ multiplex PCR. The sample holds 140,000 to 150,000 clones, more than 75% seen once. The specimen sequenced was PBMCs or T cells enriched from blood (not recorded which). The receptors originated from a woman aged 25-40 years with acute COVID-19.

The gene calls are TRBV19 and TRBJ1-3; no clear D gene. Germline assignment: CDR1 LNHDA and CDR2 SQIVND (reference sequence). V was clipped by 3 bases and J by 0 bases, with 15 bases between them. The CDR3 totals 17 residues. CDR3 sequence (DNA): TGTGCCAGTAGTATTGCCCGGGATGCCGACTCTGGAAACACCATATATTTT. It translates to CASSIARDADSGNTIYF.

The chain has TRBV2 and TRBJ2-1, with 9 bases that match TRBD1. The trim removed 1 base at V and 7 bases at J, leaving 5 bases unmatched. This CDR3 has 15 residues. Germline assignment: CDR1 SNHLY and CDR2 FYNNEI. CDR3 coding DNA: TGTGCCAGCAGTGAAGGGACAGGGGTAGTAAATGAGCAGTTCTTC. Translating it yields CASSEGTGVVNEQFF. The variable domain in full, with the rest retrieved from reference TRBV2 and TRBJ2-1, is EPEVTQTPSHQVTQMGQEVILRCVPISNHLYFYWYRQILGQKVEFLVSFYNNEISEKSEIFDDQFSVERPDGSNFTLKIRSTKLEDSAMYFCASSEGTGVVNEQFFGPGTRLTVL.

The chain employs TRBV30 and TRBJ1-3; D might be TRBD1 (6 bases). The V gene lost 1 base and the J gene lost 7 bases, with 14 bases spanning the gap. The CDR3 has 14 amino acids. CDR1 and CDR2 from the germline V gene are GTSNPN and SVGIG (reference sequence). CDR3 coding DNA: TGTGCCTGGAGTGCACAGGGTCGGTCCAACACCATATATTTT. Residues: CAWSAQGRSNTIYF. The full variable domain, completed using reference TRBV30 and TRBJ1-3, is SQTIHQWPATLVQPVGSPLSLECTVEGTSNPNLYWYRQAAGRGLQLLFYSVGIGQISSEVPQNLSASRPQDRQFILSSKKLLLSDSGFYLCAWSAQGRSNTIYFGEGSWLTVV.

This chain links TRBV18 with TRBJ1-6; maybe TRBD1 (6 bases). The germline V gene has CDR1 KGHSH and CDR2 LQKENI. This CDR3 contains 16 residues. V shed 2 bases and J shed 15 bases, with 23 bases lying between them. For the CDR3, the DNA is TGTGCCAGCTCACCAAGTGGGAGACAGGAAGGGCTTCTCCTCCACTTT. Translating gives CASSPSGRQEGLLLHF. Full variable domain (rest looked up from reference TRBV18 and TRBJ1-6): NAGVMQNPRHLVRRRGQEARLRCSPMKGHSHVYWYRQLPEEGLKFMVYLQKENIIDESGMPKERFSAEFPKEGPSILRIQQVVRGDSAAYFCASSPSGRQEGLLLHFGNGTRLTVT.

V is TRBV30 and J is TRBJ1-1, with a possible D match to TRBD1 (5 bases). The germline V gene encodes CDR1 GTSNPN and CDR2 SVGIG (reference sequence). This CDR3 has 13 amino acids. The V and J ends lost 4 bases and 0 bases respectively, with 9 bases between them. The CDR3 DNA is TGTGCCTGGAACAGGCTAGTGAACACTGAAGCTTTCTTT. It codes for CAWNRLVNTEAFF.

In nucleotides, the CDR3 is TGTGCCAGCAGCTTCGGGGGGGTTGGCACAGATACGCAGTATTTT. Translated: CASSFGGVGTDTQYF. The chain combines TRBV7-3 with TRBJ2-3, with 8 bases lining up with TRBD2. Germline assignment: CDR1 SGHTA and CDR2 FQGTGA. This CDR3 spans 15 amino acids. V was pared by 3 bases and J by 1 base, with 3 bases of the junction left unmatched.

The V and J genes are TRBV28 and TRBJ2-3, with D possibly TRBD2 on 5 matching bases. Germline CDR1 reads MDHEN; CDR2 reads SYDVKM. V gave up 0 bases and J gave up 1 base, with 11 bases separating them. This CDR3 has 16 residues. The CDR3 bases are TGTGCCAGCAGTTTATGGGGAGCAGGCGGCACAGATACGCAGTATTTT. Protein product: CASSLWGAGGTDTQYF.

The chain carries TRBV10-3 and TRBJ2-1; 7 nucleotides agree with TRBD2. V was pared by 3 bases and J by 6 bases, with 11 bases of the junction left unmatched. Germline values: CDR1 ENHRY, CDR2 SYGVKD. The CDR3 is 16 amino acids. This CDR3 is CAISDLDGGKGNEQFF. In DNA, the CDR3 is TGTGCCATCAGTGACCTCGACGGGGGGAAAGGCAATGAGCAGTTCTTC.

On this clone: Its ends do not fully match the called genes, so a read error is possible. DNA for the CDR3: TGCGCCAGCAGCCAAGATGAACAGGGAGAGATCTTT. The encoded protein is CASSQDEQGEIF. The chain links TRBV4-3 to TRBJ1-1; weak D call: TRBD1 (6 bases). This CDR3 has 12 residues. The germline V gene has CDR1 LGHNA and CDR2 YSLEER.

The rearrangement uses TRBV7-8 and TRBJ2-3; 8 nucleotides match TRBD1. CDR3 size: 15 residues. Germline V CDR1 and CDR2: SGHVS, FQNEAQ. Trimming cost V 5 bases and J 1 base; bases outside gene matches: 5. CDR3 in amino acids: CASSPGQGGTDTQYF. Here the CDR3 DNA reads TGTGCCAGCAGCCCCGGACAGGGAGGCACAGATACGCAGTATTTT.

This clone was observed a handful of times. The gene calls are TRBV4-3 and TRBJ1-3; D remains ambiguous. The CDR3 spans 17 residues. Germline CDR1 is LGHNA and CDR2 is YSLEER. V lost 0 bases and J 0 bases, leaving 12 bases between the germline ends. CDR3 sequence: CASSQDLLRVSGNTIYF. The CDR3 DNA reads TGCGCCAGCAGCCAAGATCTACTCCGTGTCTCTGGAAACACCATATATTTT.

This chain links TRBV7-3 with TRBJ2-4; maybe TRBD2 (6 bases). The V gene lost 2 bases and the J gene lost 15 bases, with 17 bases spanning the gap. The CDR3 is 13 amino acids. Germline values: CDR1 SGHTA, CDR2 FQGTGA. This chain's CDR3 is CASSLSSGGRLYF. In nucleotides, the CDR3 is TGTGCCAGCAGCTTATCCTCTGGGGGGAGATTGTACTTC.

There are a few counts of this clone. The chain joins TRBV27 to TRBJ2-7; 10 nucleotides line up with TRBD2. The V gene's germline CDR1 is MNHEY and CDR2 SMNVEV (reference sequence). The V gene end was trimmed by 6 bases and the J gene end by 2 bases; junction bases not matched to a gene: 4. The CDR3 spans 14 residues. The CDR3, as DNA: TGTGCCAGCAGGATAGCGGGGGGACCCTACGAGCAGTACTTC. Translated: CASRIAGGPYEQYF.

This chain uses TRBV7-2 with TRBJ2-3; maybe TRBD2 (5 bases). From germline, CDR1 is SGHTA and CDR2 FQGNSA. V lost 1 base and J 2 bases, leaving 10 bases between the germline ends. This CDR3 has 15 amino acids. In DNA, the CDR3 is TGTGCCAGCAGCTTAGATACGGGGTACACAGATACGCAGTATTTT. Translating it yields CASSLDTGYTDTQYF.

This chain uses TRBV19 with TRBJ1-1; D gene ambiguous. CDR1 is LNHDA, CDR2 SQIVND, per germline (reference sequence). The V end lost 2 bases, the J end lost 0 bases, and 4 bases lay between the germline ends. The CDR3 consists of 13 residues. CDR3 amino acids: CASSIHMNTEAFF. In DNA, the CDR3 is TGTGCCAGTAGTATACACATGAACACTGAAGCTTTCTTT.

The J gene is TRBJ2-5, the V gene TRBV5-6; 7 nucleotides align to TRBD2. The CDR3 has 15 amino acids. Per germline, CDR1 SGHDT and CDR2 YYEEEE. The trim removed 5 bases at V and 1 base at J, leaving 8 bases unmatched. CDR3 in DNA: TGTGCCAGCAGTCGGAGCCTAGCGGCCCAAGAGACCCAGTACTTC. The encoded protein is CASSRSLAAQETQYF.

The chain has TRBV28 and TRBJ1-5; D is uncertain. V was cut by 6 bases and J by 6 bases, with 12 bases left in between. This CDR3 region has 13 residues. Per germline, CDR1 MDHEN and CDR2 SYDVKM. CDR3 amino acids: CASSRGISQPQHF. DNA of the CDR3: TGTGCCAGCAGCCGGGGAATCAGTCAGCCCCAGCATTTT.

J is TRBJ1-3 and V is TRBV5-4, with TRBD1 matching over 7 bases. CDR3 length: 14 amino acids. Germline trimming cut 3 bases from V and 0 bases from J; bases unmatched to any gene: 0. Germline CDR1 reads SGHNT; CDR2 reads YYREEE (reference sequence). The CDR3 is CASSWDSSGNTIYF. The DNA of the CDR3 is TGTGCCAGCAGCTGGGACAGCTCTGGAAACACCATATATTTT.

The chain combines TRBV3-1 (or the pseudogene TRBV3-2) with TRBJ2-5; tentatively, D is TRBD2 (6 bases). CDR1 and CDR2 from the germline V gene are LGHDT and YNNKEL (reference sequence). The CDR3 consists of 17 residues. V lost 1 base and J lost 2, with 17 bases in between. CDR3 coding DNA: TGTGCCAGCAGCCAAGTCTCAGGGCGGGGAATACAAGAGACCCAGTACTTC. It yields the protein CASSQVSGRGIQETQYF.

J is TRBJ1-6 and V is TRBV28; D is ambiguous. CDR1 is MDHEN, CDR2 SYDVKM, per germline. V was trimmed by 2 bases and J by 5 bases, leaving 7 bases between them. The CDR3 is made up of 14 amino acids. CDR3 amino acids: CASSLIQNNSPLHF. In DNA, the CDR3 is TGTGCCAGCAGTTTAATACAGAATAATTCACCCCTCCACTTT.

The CDR3 protein is CASSLKGEDYEQYF. In DNA, the CDR3 is TGTGCCAGCAGCCTCAAGGGAGAGGACTACGAGCAGTACTTC. The chain couples TRBV5-4 to TRBJ2-7; tentatively, D is TRBD2 (5 bases). The CDR3 runs to 14 residues. Trimming took off 4 bases at V and 3 bases at J, with 14 bases between the two ends. Germline V gene sequence: CDR1 SGHNT, CDR2 YYREEE (reference sequence). Full variable domain (remainder filled in from reference TRBV5-4 and TRBJ2-7): ETGVTQSPTHLIKTRGQQVTLRCSSQSGHNTVSWYQQALGQGPQFIFQYYREEENGRGNFPPRFSGLQFPNYSSELNVNALELDDSALYLCASSLKGEDYEQYFGPGTRLTVT.

The V gene is TRBV5-1, the J gene TRBJ1-1; TRBD1 might be the D (6 bases). With 0 bases removed from V and 1 base from J, the gap between germline ends came to 10 bases. The germline V gene has CDR1 SGHRS and CDR2 YFSETQ. The CDR3 spans 15 residues. The chain's CDR3 is CASSLEGQTNTEAFF. The CDR3 DNA is TGCGCCAGCAGCTTGGAGGGACAAACGAACACTGAAGCTTTCTTT.

The rearrangement joins TRBV9 to TRBJ2-1; 7 nucleotides agree with TRBD2. CDR3 length: 16 residues. CDR1 and CDR2 from the germline V gene are SGDLS and YYNGEE. Trimming removed 2 bases from V and 0 bases from J; junction bases left unmatched: 5. CDR3 sequence: CASSVQSGVSYNEQFF. As DNA, the CDR3 is TGTGCCAGCAGCGTTCAAAGCGGGGTCTCCTACAATGAGCAGTTCTTC.

This clone came up once. This chain links TRBV5-1 with TRBJ2-7, with D possibly being TRBD2 (5 bases). The CDR3 covers 15 residues. The V and J ends lost 8 bases and 2 bases respectively, with 20 bases between them. Germline CDR1 SGHRS, CDR2 YFSETQ. The CDR3 reads CASRPEAFIPYEQYF. DNA of the CDR3: TGCGCCAGTAGACCGGAGGCCTTTATTCCCTACGAGCAGTACTTC.

The chain employs TRBV5-1 and TRBJ1-1; D is perhaps TRBD1 (5 bases). CDR3 length: 13 amino acids. Trimming pared 4 bases from V and 12 bases from J, leaving 19 bases between. CDR1 is SGHRS, CDR2 YFSETQ, per germline. In nucleotides, the CDR3 is TGCGCCAGCAGCCCGGGACTTCCGGGGACGACTTTCTTT. Translating it yields CASSPGLPGTTFF.

The rearrangement joins TRBV6-5 to TRBJ2-6; D not certain. V gave up 2 bases and J gave up 2 bases, with 7 bases separating them. Looked up from germline, CDR1 is MNHEY and CDR2 is SVGAGI. This CDR3 has 15 amino acids. The CDR3 reads CASSYGRTGANVLTF. DNA for the CDR3: TGTGCCAGCAGTTACGGGCGAACTGGGGCCAACGTCCTGACTTTC.

The chain is built from TRBV9 and TRBJ2-7, with D tentatively TRBD2 (5 bases). CDR3 length equals 16 residues. In germline, CDR1 is SGDLS, CDR2 YYNGEE. The V end was cut by 0 bases, the J end by 2 bases, with 15 bases between. The DNA of the CDR3 is TGTGCCAGCAGCGTAGATATAGGAGGTAGCACCTACGAGCAGTACTTC. It codes for CASSVDIGGSTYEQYF.

This sequence joins TRBV18 and TRBJ2-1; no clear D. V lost 4 bases and J lost 10, with 11 bases in between. Per the germline V gene, CDR1 is KGHSH and CDR2 is LQKENI. This CDR3 has 12 amino acids. For the CDR3, the DNA is TGTGCCAGCTCACTACTTCTATCCGAGCAGTTCTTC. It codes for CASSLLLSEQFF.

The V and J genes are TRBV9 and TRBJ1-5; D unresolved. Trimming shortened V by 0 bases and J by 5 bases, and 6 bases separated the two germline ends. The CDR3 is 13 amino acids. Germline V gives CDR1 SGDLS, CDR2 YYNGEE. The CDR3 nucleotides read TGTGCCAGCAGCGTAGATACGGATCAGCCCCAGCATTTT. As protein: CASSVDTDQPQHF.

This clone has just a few counts. V is TRBV4-1 and J is TRBJ2-7; the D gene is possibly TRBD2 (6 bases). Germline CDR1 and CDR2: MGHRA and YSYEKL. V lost 0 bases and J 9 bases, leaving 15 bases between the germline ends. This CDR3 region has 14 residues. The CDR3 reads CASSQEPGLAAQYF. CDR3 DNA: TGCGCCAGCAGCCAAGAACCGGGACTGGCGGCGCAGTACTTC.

This chain connects TRBV11-3 to TRBJ2-7, with D uncertain. This CDR3 has 13 amino acids. Germline assignment: CDR1 SGHNT and CDR2 YENEEA. V was trimmed by 2 bases and J by 6 bases, leaving 11 bases between them. The CDR3 protein is CASSLTAELEQYF. CDR3 bases: TGTGCCAGCAGCTTAACCGCCGAACTCGAGCAGTACTTC. Supplemented by reference TRBV11-3 and TRBJ2-7, the full variable domain reads EAGVVQSPRYKIIEKKQPVAFWCNPISGHNTLYWYLQNLGQGPELLIRYENEEAVDDSQLPKDRFSAERLKGVDSTLKIQPAELGDSAVYLCASSLTAELEQYFGPGTRLTVT.

The chain combines TRBV7-9 with TRBJ2-6; the match to TRBD1 covers 7 bases. Trimming cost V 4 bases and J 12 bases; bases outside gene matches: 12. CDR3 length: 15 amino acids. Germline assignment: CDR1 SEHNR and CDR2 FQNEAQ (reference sequence). CDR3 sequence reads: CASSSGQATVLVLTF. The CDR3 DNA reads TGTGCCAGCAGCTCTGGACAGGCGACCGTCCTCGTCCTGACTTTC.